The 21 T cell receptor beta chains below were found in one sample sequenced in a study of T-cell memory formation after mild COVID-19 (dated by TCRdb to about 2021). The library was obtained by 5' RACE. The run used an Illumina NovaSeq 6000. TCRdb redid the processing of the public reads, applying fastp at Q25 and MiXCR, and retained in-frame beta chains. Rows are combined by CDR3 protein, so each entry shows the most common genes and DNA. This sample holds fewer than 500,000 distinct CDR3 sequences; 20% to 25% were observed only once. The top ten constitute approximately 13% of the sample. The sample was PBMCs or a T cell subset sorted from them (not recorded which). These TCRs come from an adult woman who had mild COVID-19 (a few samples of this study predate the infection). The sample titles of this study are shuffled in the database, so cell type and time point are left out; the donor was told from shared clones.

This clonotype has at least ten counts. This chain links TRBV11-2 with TRBJ2-1, with D perhaps matching TRBD1 (6 bases). This CDR3 has 16 residues. Germline V gene data show CDR1 as SGHAT and CDR2 as FQNNGV. Trimming removed 5 bases from V and 1 base from J, with 15 bases in between. The DNA for the CDR3 is TGTGCCAGCAGCGCCAGGGGCGGGTTTTCCTACAATGAGCAGTTCTTC. Translating it yields CASSARGGFSYNEQFF.

This clonotype was recorded a few times. The chain is built from TRBV7-9 and TRBJ2-7; 13 nucleotides line up with TRBD2. There are 17 residues in the CDR3. The trim removed 6 bases at V and 6 bases at J, leaving 14 bases unmatched. The germline V gene encodes CDR1 SEHNR and CDR2 FQNEAQ (reference sequence). The CDR3 loop reads CASSSRTSGSKSREQYF. CDR3 bases: TGTGCCAGCAGTTCGAGGACTAGCGGGAGCAAGTCCCGCGAGCAGTACTTC. Supplemented by reference TRBV7-9 and TRBJ2-7, the full variable domain reads DTGVSQNPRHKITKRGQNVTFRCDPISEHNRLYWYRQTLGQGPEFLTYFQNEAQLEKSRLLSDRFSAERPKGSFSTLEIQRTEQGDSAMYLCASSSRTSGSKSREQYFGPGTRLTVT.

This clonotype turned up a few times. The chain employs TRBV11-2 and TRBJ2-2, with no clear D. The V end lost 5 bases, the J end lost 0 bases, and 13 bases lay between the germline ends. Germline V gene data show CDR1 as SGHAT and CDR2 as FQNNGV. This CDR3 region has 16 residues. CDR3 in amino acids: CASSPNRLANTGELFF. DNA for the CDR3: TGTGCCAGCAGCCCGAACCGACTCGCGAACACCGGGGAGCTGTTTTTT.

This clonotype was seen once. V gene TRBV7-2 combines with J gene TRBJ2-1; 8 bases are shared with TRBD2. The CDR3 sequence is 15 residues long. CDR1 and CDR2 from the germline V gene are SGHTA and FQGNSA. V dropped 3 bases and J dropped 5; count of bases not matched to a gene: 6. CDR3 amino acids: CASSFTSGVHNEQFF. CDR3 bases: TGTGCCAGCAGCTTTACTAGCGGTGTCCACAATGAGCAGTTCTTC. Combining the CDR3 with reference TRBV7-2 and TRBJ2-1 gives the whole variable domain GAGVSQSPSNKVTEKGKDVELRCDPISGHTALYWYRQSLGQGLEFLIYFQGNSAPDKSGLPSDRFSAERTGGSVSTLTIQRTQQEDSAVYLCASSFTSGVHNEQFFGPGTRLTVL.

This clonotype was seen a few times. CDR3 region: CASSRKDSYEQYF. DNA for the CDR3: TGTGCCAGCAGCCGGAAGGACAGCTACGAGCAGTACTTC. This chain connects TRBV7-9 to TRBJ2-7; D is perhaps TRBD1 (6 bases). The CDR3 sequence is 13 residues long. Deletions cut 5 bases from V and 3 bases from J, with 11 bases between. CDR1 is SEHNR, CDR2 FQNEAQ, per germline (reference sequence).

Only a few counts were recorded for this clonotype. V usage is TRBV9 and J usage is TRBJ2-7; TRBD2 matches at 8 bases. V shed 4 bases, J shed 0 bases, and the junction held 6 bases outside the gene matches. The CDR3 is 15 amino acids. From germline, CDR1 is SGDLS and CDR2 YYNGEE. The CDR3 DNA reads as TGTGCCAGCAGCCCGATTAGCGGGAACTCCTACGAGCAGTACTTC. Translation: CASSPISGNSYEQYF.

This clonotype was detected a few times. V and J are TRBV7-9 and TRBJ2-5; TRBD2 matches 15 bases. The V and J ends lost 5 bases and 7 bases, in that order; junction bases with no gene match: 20. The CDR3 runs to 20 residues. CDR1 is SEHNR, CDR2 FQNEAQ, per germline (reference sequence). CDR3 sequence: CASSLPPGLAGGPTEGTQYF. CDR3 DNA sequence: TGTGCCAGCAGCCTACCACCGGGACTAGCGGGGGGCCCGACAGAGGGGACCCAGTACTTC.

About this clonotype itself: At one end the junction does not follow the germline gene, possibly because of a read error. The chain links TRBV20-1 to TRBJ1-5; D remains unclear. The CDR3 contains 14 residues. Per the germline V gene, CDR1 is DFQATT and CDR2 is SNEGSKA (reference sequence). Here the CDR3 reads CSASAAWSNHPQHF. For the CDR3, the DNA is TGCAGTGCTAGCGCCGCGTGGAGCAATCATCCCCAGCATTTT.

In its sample, this clonotype was seen a few times. J is TRBJ1-1 and V is TRBV7-8, with D uncertain. CDR3 length: 15 amino acids. The V and J ends lost 6 bases and 1 base respectively, with 15 bases between them. Per germline, CDR1 SGHVS and CDR2 FQNEAQ. In nucleotides, the CDR3 is TGTGCCAGCAGTCTCCACACCGTGCAGAACACTGAAGCTTTCTTT. Translating gives CASSLHTVQNTEAFF.

This clonotype has more than one count but fewer than ten. V is TRBV9 and J is TRBJ1-3; D call uncertain. Germline assignment: CDR1 SGDLS and CDR2 YYNGEE. This CDR3 is 14 amino acids long. Trimming took off 1 base at V and 4 bases at J, with 9 bases between the two ends. CDR3 protein: CASSVLGLGNTIYF. The DNA for the CDR3 is TGTGCCAGCAGCGTACTCGGGTTAGGAAACACCATATATTTT.

This clonotype was detected a few times. V usage is TRBV15 and J usage is TRBJ1-4; a possible D gene is TRBD1 (5 bases). The CDR3 has 15 amino acids. The germline CDR1 and CDR2 sequences are LNHNV and YYDKDF (reference sequence). The CDR3 region is CATGADYATNEKLFF. Here the CDR3 DNA reads TGTGCAACCGGGGCAGATTACGCAACTAATGAAAAACTGTTTTTT.

This clonotype was detected a few times. This rearrangement joins TRBV5-1 to TRBJ2-7; a weak D match, TRBD1 (6 bases). Germline CDR1 reads SGHRS; CDR2 reads YFSETQ. V dropped 0 bases and J dropped 3 bases, with 13 bases sitting between them. This CDR3 is built from 15 residues. The chain's CDR3 is CASSLDGTTSYEQYF. The CDR3 coding sequence is TGCGCCAGCAGCTTGGATGGGACAACTAGCTACGAGCAGTACTTC.

A few counts support this clonotype. The genes are TRBV15 and TRBJ2-2, with 7 bases that match TRBD2. J lost 1 base, V lost 6 bases, and 5 bases had no gene match. This CDR3 is built from 15 residues. Looked up from germline, CDR1 is LNHNV and CDR2 is YYDKDF (reference sequence). CDR3 protein: CATRRPGGNTGELFF. CDR3 nucleotides: TGTGCCACCAGGCGGCCGGGAGGGAACACCGGGGAGCTGTTTTTT. Based on the CDR3 plus reference TRBV15 and TRBJ2-2, the full variable domain is DAMVIQNPRYQVTQFGKPVTLSCSQTLNHNVMYWYQQKSSQAPKLLFHYYDKDFNNEADTPDNFQSRRPNTSFCFLDIRSPGLGDTAMYLCATRRPGGNTGELFFGEGSRLTVL.

This clonotype showed up just once. The rearrangement uses TRBV9 and TRBJ1-2; 8 positions match TRBD1. J gave up 8 bases and V 5 bases, and 8 bases lay outside the gene matches. The CDR3 is made up of 13 amino acids. Germline V CDR1 and CDR2: SGDLS, YYNGEE. In nucleotides, the CDR3 is TGTGCCAGCAGTTTTACAGGGGGTCGAGGCTACACCTTC. This sequence encodes CASSFTGGRGYTF.

The genes are TRBV7-9 and TRBJ2-3, with 15 bases identical to TRBD2. Trimming at V came to 4 bases and at J to 0 bases, leaving 5 bases not matched to a gene. The CDR3 is 18 residues long. Germline V gene data show CDR1 as SEHNR and CDR2 as FQNEAQ (reference sequence). The CDR3 DNA reads as TGTGCCAGCAGCTCTGTCGGGACTAGCGGGGGGAGCACAGATACGCAGTATTTT. It codes for CASSSVGTSGGSTDTQYF.

This chain connects TRBV20-1 to TRBJ1-1; no clear D gene. V was trimmed by 1 base and J by 4 bases, leaving 7 bases between them. The CDR3 is 12 residues long. Germline loops: CDR1 DFQATT, CDR2 SNEGSKA (reference sequence). The CDR3 DNA is TGCAGTGCTAGAGTAGGGAGCACTGAAGCTTTCTTT. It yields the protein CSARVGSTEAFF.

This clonotype was detected only a few times. This sequence joins TRBV3-1 and TRBJ2-7; TRBD2 is a possible D gene (5 bases). V was shortened by 0 bases and J by 0 bases, with 9 bases between the two germline ends. The germline V gene encodes CDR1 LGHDT and CDR2 YNNKEL (reference sequence). CDR3 length equals 15 residues. The CDR3 nucleotides read TGTGCCAGCAGCCAAGAGGGAGTCACCTCCTACGAGCAGTACTTC. Translated, it gives CASSQEGVTSYEQYF.

In its sample, this clonotype was seen many times. The rearrangement uses TRBV24-1 and TRBJ2-3, with 10 positions matching TRBD2. Germline CDR1 KGHDR, CDR2 SFDVKD. Trimming cost V 4 bases and J 5 bases; bases outside gene matches: 5. CDR3 size: 15 residues. DNA of the CDR3: TGTGCCACCAGTGACCTGAGGACTAGCGGAGATACGCAGTATTTT. Translated: CATSDLRTSGDTQYF.

This rearrangement joins TRBV20-1 to TRBJ1-1; tentative D call: TRBD1 (5 bases). Germline V gene lookup returns CDR1 DFQATT and CDR2 SNEGSKA (reference sequence). This CDR3 comprises 15 residues. V lost 4 bases to trimming and J lost 3 bases, with 18 bases between them. The CDR3 protein is CSAKGTLQRDTEAFF. CDR3 in DNA: TGCAGTGCTAAGGGGACCCTACAGAGGGACACTGAAGCTTTCTTT.

CDR3 region: CASRGDRDNQPQHF. CDR3 bases: TGTGCCAGCAGGGGAGACAGGGATAATCAGCCCCAGCATTTT. The chain couples TRBV6-1 to TRBJ1-5; 7 bases agree with TRBD1. CDR1 and CDR2 (germline): MNHNS, SASEGT. V lost 6 bases, J lost 4 bases, and 6 bases stayed unmatched. The CDR3 is made up of 14 amino acids.

The rearrangement uses TRBV9 and TRBJ2-3; perhaps TRBD2 as D (6 bases). V gave up 0 bases and J gave up 2 bases, with 10 bases separating them. Germline V gene lookup returns CDR1 SGDLS and CDR2 YYNGEE. CDR3 length: 15 amino acids. The CDR3 is CASSVGGLPTDTQYF. The CDR3 nucleotides read TGTGCCAGCAGCGTAGGAGGACTACCCACAGATACGCAGTATTTT.